The next 13 T cell receptor beta chains were all read from a single sample in a study of cytomegalovirus exposure and HLA in healthy donors. Vbeta (60) and Jbeta (13) primers were used in the PCR. The data were produced by immunoSEQ multiplex PCR, yet TCRdb's version contains in-frame clones alone and is incomplete. The table has about 120,000 clones, 72% seen once. The sample was PBMCs. These TCRs come from a man aged 30-40 years in good health and CMV-seronegative.

The CDR3 nucleotides read TGTGCCAGCAGCCCTCCGGAGTCCTACGAGCAGTACTTC. Translated, it gives CASSPPESYEQYF. V and J are TRBV6-5 and TRBJ2-7, with D uncertain. This CDR3 is 13 amino acids long. The germline CDR1 and CDR2 sequences are MNHEY and SVGAGI. Trimming left V 6 bases short and J 1 base short, with 10 bases between.

CDR3 protein: CASSLVGDFNSPLHF. CDR3 coding DNA: TGCGCCAGCAGCTTGGTAGGGGATTTTAATTCACCCCTCCACTTT. The chain has TRBV5-1 and TRBJ1-6; TRBD1 is a possible D gene (5 bases). Germline CDR1 reads SGHRS; CDR2 reads YFSETQ. The CDR3 has 15 residues. Trimming took 0 bases from V and 6 from J, leaving 10 bases between them.

The V gene is TRBV4-1, the J gene TRBJ2-7; 8 nucleotides align to TRBD2. The CDR3 has 15 residues. V lost 0 bases and J lost 8; bases outside the gene matches: 9. Germline CDR1 and CDR2: MGHRA and YSYEKL. CDR3 nucleotide sequence: TGCGCCAGCAGCCAAGAGGGTCGGGGGGGCGATAAGCAGTACTTC. Protein: CASSQEGRGGDKQYF.

The V and J genes are TRBV5-1 and TRBJ2-2, with 8 bases that match TRBD1. The junction had 4 bases not matched to a gene; V was cut back by 2 bases and J by 4 bases. The CDR3 consists of 15 residues. Germline lookup yields CDR1 SGHRS and CDR2 YFSETQ. In nucleotides, the CDR3 is TGCGCCAGCAGCTTTTATACAGGGGGCACCGGGGAGCTGTTTTTT. This translates into CASSFYTGGTGELFF.

The rearrangement uses TRBV13 and TRBJ2-7, with 12 bases identical to TRBD2. The trim removed 5 bases at V and 0 bases at J, leaving 11 bases unmatched. The germline gives CDR1 PRHDT, CDR2 FYEKMQ (reference sequence). This CDR3 is built from 18 residues. The CDR3 region is CASSPRLAGAVNSYEQYF. The CDR3 nucleotides are TGTGCCAGCAGCCCGAGACTAGCGGGGGCCGTTAACTCCTACGAGCAGTACTTC. Full variable domain (rest looked up from reference TRBV13 and TRBJ2-7): AAGVIQSPRHLIKEKRETATLKCYPIPRHDTVYWYQQGPGQDPQFLISFYEKMQSDKGSIPDRFSAQQFSDYHSELNMSSLELGDSALYFCASSPRLAGAVNSYEQYFGPGTRLTVT.

The chain combines TRBV5-1 with TRBJ1-2, with unresolved D. Germline V gene data show CDR1 as SGHRS and CDR2 as YFSETQ. The CDR3 has 13 residues. V dropped 0 bases and J dropped 3 bases, with 6 bases sitting between them. CDR3 DNA sequence: TGCGCCAGCAGCTTGGACGGGGACTATGGCTACACCTTC. This codes for CASSLDGDYGYTF.

This rearrangement joins TRBV15 to TRBJ1-2; the match to TRBD1 covers 8 bases. Germline CDR1 LNHNV, CDR2 YYDKDF (reference sequence). This CDR3 region has 14 residues. J lost 8 bases, V lost 6 bases, and 11 bases had no gene match. CDR3 in DNA: TGTGCCACCAGTCCAGACAGGGGCGTTTGGGGCTACACCTTC. Translation gives CATSPDRGVWGYTF.

This chain links TRBV9 with TRBJ2-1, with 9 bases aligning to TRBD1. Germline V gene data show CDR1 as SGDLS and CDR2 as YYNGEE. The junction had 11 bases not matched to a gene; V was cut back by 4 bases and J by 9 bases. This CDR3 contains 15 residues. The CDR3 here is CASSTGQGMWAEQFF. As DNA, the CDR3 is TGTGCCAGCAGCACGGGACAGGGAATGTGGGCTGAGCAGTTCTTC.

A few counts support this clone. CDR3 sequence reads: CASSVGQGYGYTF. The CDR3 DNA follows: TGTGCCAGCAGCGTGGGACAGGGGTATGGCTACACCTTC. The gene calls are TRBV5-4 and TRBJ1-2; 10 bases align to TRBD1. Losses at the gene ends were 4 bases for V and 5 bases for J; bases not matched to a gene: 2. The CDR3 length is 13 residues. Germline V CDR1 and CDR2: SGHNT, YYREEE (reference sequence).

This clone was observed once. The V and J genes are TRBV9 and TRBJ2-7, with 7 bases identical to TRBD1. Germline V CDR1 and CDR2: SGDLS, YYNGEE. V gave up 4 bases and J gave up 2 bases; unmatched junction bases: 9. There are 15 residues in the CDR3. The CDR3 loop reads CASSPTGTATYEQYF. DNA of the CDR3: TGTGCCAGCAGCCCGACCGGGACAGCCACCTACGAGCAGTACTTC.

The chain carries TRBV7-8 and TRBJ1-1, with 11 bases fitting TRBD1. This CDR3 has 16 amino acids. Germline V gives CDR1 SGHVS, CDR2 FQNEAQ. V was clipped by 5 bases and J by 8 bases; unmatched bases: 13. CDR3 loop: CASSTRDRGLYPEAFF. DNA of the CDR3: TGTGCCAGCAGCACGAGGGACAGGGGGTTATATCCGGAAGCTTTCTTT. Supplemented by reference TRBV7-8 and TRBJ1-1, the full variable domain reads GAGVSQSPRYKVAKRGQDVALRCDPISGHVSLFWYQQALGQGPEFLTYFQNEAQLDKSGLPSDRFFAERPEGSVSTLKIQRTQQEDSAVYLCASSTRDRGLYPEAFFGQGTRLTVV.

This chain joins TRBV15 and TRBJ1-3; D may be TRBD1 (6 bases). CDR1 is LNHNV, CDR2 YYDKDF, per germline (reference sequence). V lost 1 base, J lost 2 bases, and 9 bases lay in between. This CDR3 region has 15 residues. In DNA, the CDR3 is TGTGCCACCAGCAGAGGGACAGAACCTGGAAACACCATATATTTT. This translates into CATSRGTEPGNTIYF.

The chain carries TRBV11-2 and TRBJ2-1; 8 nucleotides agree with TRBD2. This CDR3 is built from 17 residues. The trim removed 0 bases at V and 3 bases at J, leaving 7 bases unmatched. Germline V lookup: CDR1 SGHAT, CDR2 FQNNGV. As DNA, the CDR3 is TGTGCCAGCAGCTTAGATACGCGCGGGGGGAACTACAATGAGCAGTTCTTC. It codes for CASSLDTRGGNYNEQFF.